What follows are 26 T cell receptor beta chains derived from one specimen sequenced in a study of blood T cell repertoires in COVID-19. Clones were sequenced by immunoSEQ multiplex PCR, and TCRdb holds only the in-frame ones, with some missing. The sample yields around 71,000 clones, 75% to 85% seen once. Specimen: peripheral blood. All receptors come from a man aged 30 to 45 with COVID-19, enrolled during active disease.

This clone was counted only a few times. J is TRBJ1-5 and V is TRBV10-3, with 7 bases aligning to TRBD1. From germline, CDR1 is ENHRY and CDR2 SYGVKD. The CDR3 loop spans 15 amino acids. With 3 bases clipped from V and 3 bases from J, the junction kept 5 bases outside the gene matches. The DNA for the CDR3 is TGTGCCATCAGTGATAGGGACAGTTCCAATCAGCCCCAGCATTTT. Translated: CAISDRDSSNQPQHF.

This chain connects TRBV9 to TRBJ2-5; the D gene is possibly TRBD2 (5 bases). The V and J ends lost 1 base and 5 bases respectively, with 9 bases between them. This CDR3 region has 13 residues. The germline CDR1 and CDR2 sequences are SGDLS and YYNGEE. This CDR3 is CASSVKLGETQYF. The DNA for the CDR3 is TGTGCCAGCAGCGTAAAACTAGGGGAGACCCAGTACTTC.

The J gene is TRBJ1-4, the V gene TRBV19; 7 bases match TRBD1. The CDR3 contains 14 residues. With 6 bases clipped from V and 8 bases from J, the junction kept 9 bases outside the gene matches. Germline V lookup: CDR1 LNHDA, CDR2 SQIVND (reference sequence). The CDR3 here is CASSSQTGTEKLFF. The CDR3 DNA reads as TGTGCCAGTAGCTCTCAGACAGGGACCGAAAAACTGTTTTTT.

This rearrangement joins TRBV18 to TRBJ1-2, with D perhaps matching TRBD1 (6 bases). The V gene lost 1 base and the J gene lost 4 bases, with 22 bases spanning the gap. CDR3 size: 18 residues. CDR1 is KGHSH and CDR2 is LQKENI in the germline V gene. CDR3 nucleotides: TGTGCCAGCTCACCACAACCTGGGGGACAACCCTCTATCTATGGCTACACCTTC. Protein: CASSPQPGGQPSIYGYTF.

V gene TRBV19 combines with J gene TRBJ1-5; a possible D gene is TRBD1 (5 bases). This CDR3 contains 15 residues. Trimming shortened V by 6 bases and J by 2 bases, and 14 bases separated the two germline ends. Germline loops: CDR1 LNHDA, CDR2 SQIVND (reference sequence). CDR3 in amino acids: CASRTTDGGNQPQHF. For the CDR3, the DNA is TGTGCCAGTAGGACGACAGACGGTGGCAATCAGCCCCAGCATTTT.

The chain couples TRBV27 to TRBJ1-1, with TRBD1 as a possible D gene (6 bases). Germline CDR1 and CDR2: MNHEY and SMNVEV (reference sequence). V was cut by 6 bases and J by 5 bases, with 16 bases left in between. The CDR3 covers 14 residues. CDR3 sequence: CASSPAGAFTEAFF. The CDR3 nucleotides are TGTGCCAGCAGCCCCGCGGGGGCGTTTACTGAAGCTTTCTTT.

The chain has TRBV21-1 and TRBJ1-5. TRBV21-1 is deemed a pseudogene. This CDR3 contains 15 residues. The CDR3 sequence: CASSKVGLYNQPQHF. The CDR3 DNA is TGTGCCAGCAGCAAAGTCGGACTGTACAATCAGCCCCAGCATTTT.

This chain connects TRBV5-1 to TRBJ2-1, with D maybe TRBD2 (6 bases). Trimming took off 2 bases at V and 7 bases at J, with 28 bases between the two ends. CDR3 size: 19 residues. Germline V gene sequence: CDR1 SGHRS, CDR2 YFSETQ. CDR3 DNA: TGCGCCAGCAGCTTCACACAACAGCGGGCCCTACAACTGAAAAATGAGCAGTTCTTC. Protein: CASSFTQQRALQLKNEQFF.

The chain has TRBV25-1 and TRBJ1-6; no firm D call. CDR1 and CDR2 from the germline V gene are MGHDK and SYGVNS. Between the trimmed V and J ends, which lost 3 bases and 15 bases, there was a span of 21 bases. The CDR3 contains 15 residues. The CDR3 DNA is TGTGCCAGCAGTGAGCATGGACGGGGAGAGGCTCGCCTCCACTTT. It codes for CASSEHGRGEARLHF. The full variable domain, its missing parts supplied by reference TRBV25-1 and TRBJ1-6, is EADIYQTPRYLVIGTGKKITLECSQTMGHDKMYWYQQDPGMELHLIHYSYGVNSTEKGDLSSESTVSRIRTEHFPLTLESARPSHTSQYLCASSEHGRGEARLHFGNGTRLTVT.

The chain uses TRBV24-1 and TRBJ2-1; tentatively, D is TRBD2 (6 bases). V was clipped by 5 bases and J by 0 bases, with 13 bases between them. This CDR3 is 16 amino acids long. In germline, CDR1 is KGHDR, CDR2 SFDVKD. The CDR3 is CATSVGTFPSYNEQFF. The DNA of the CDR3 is TGTGCCACCAGTGTCGGGACTTTTCCCTCCTACAATGAGCAGTTCTTC.

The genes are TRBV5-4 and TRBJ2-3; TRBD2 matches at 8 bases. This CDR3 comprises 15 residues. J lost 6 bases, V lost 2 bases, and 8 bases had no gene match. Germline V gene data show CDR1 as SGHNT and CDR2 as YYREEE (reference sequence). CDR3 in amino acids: CASSLRGLASDTQYF. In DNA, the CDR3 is TGTGCCAGCAGCTTAAGAGGACTAGCATCCGATACGCAGTATTTT.

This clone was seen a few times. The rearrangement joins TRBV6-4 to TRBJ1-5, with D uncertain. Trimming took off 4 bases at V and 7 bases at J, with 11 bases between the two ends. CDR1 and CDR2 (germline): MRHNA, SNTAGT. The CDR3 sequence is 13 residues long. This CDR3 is CASSGEEGQPQHF. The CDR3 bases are TGTGCCAGCAGTGGGGAGGAGGGCCAGCCCCAGCATTTT.

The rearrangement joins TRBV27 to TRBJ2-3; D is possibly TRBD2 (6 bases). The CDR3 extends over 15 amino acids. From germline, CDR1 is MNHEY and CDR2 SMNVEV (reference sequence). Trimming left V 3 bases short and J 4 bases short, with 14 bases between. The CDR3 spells CASSLGSGRPDTQYF. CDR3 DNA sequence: TGTGCCAGCAGTTTGGGTAGCGGAAGACCAGATACGCAGTATTTT.

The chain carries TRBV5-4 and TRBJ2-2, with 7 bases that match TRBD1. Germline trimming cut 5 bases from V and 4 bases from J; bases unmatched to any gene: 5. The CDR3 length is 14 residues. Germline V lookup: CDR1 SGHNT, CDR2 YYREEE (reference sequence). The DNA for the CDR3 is TGTGCCAGCAGTCTGACAGGGACCACCGGGGAGCTGTTTTTT. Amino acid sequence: CASSLTGTTGELFF. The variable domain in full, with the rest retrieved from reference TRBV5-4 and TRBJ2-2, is ETGVTQSPTHLIKTRGQQVTLRCSSQSGHNTVSWYQQALGQGPQFIFQYYREEENGRGNFPPRFSGLQFPNYSSELNVNALELDDSALYLCASSLTGTTGELFFGEGSRLTVL.

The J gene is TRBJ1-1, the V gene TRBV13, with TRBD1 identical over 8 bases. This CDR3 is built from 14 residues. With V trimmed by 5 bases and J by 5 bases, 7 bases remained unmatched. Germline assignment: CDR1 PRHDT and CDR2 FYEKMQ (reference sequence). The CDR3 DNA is TGTGCCAGCAGCGAAAGGACAGGGCGGACTGAAGCTTTCTTT. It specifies CASSERTGRTEAFF.

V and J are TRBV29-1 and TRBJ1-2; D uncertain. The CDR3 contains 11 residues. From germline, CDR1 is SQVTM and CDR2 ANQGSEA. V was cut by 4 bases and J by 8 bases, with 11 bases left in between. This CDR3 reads CSVVGERGYTF. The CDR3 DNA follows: TGCAGCGTTGTCGGAGAGCGCGGCTACACCTTC. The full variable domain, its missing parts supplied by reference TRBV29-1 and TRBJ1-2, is SAVISQKPSRDICQRGTSLTIQCQVDSQVTMMFWYRQQPGQSLTLIATANQGSEATYESGFVIDKFPISRPNLTFSTLTVSNMSPEDSSIYLCSVVGERGYTFGSGTRLTVV.

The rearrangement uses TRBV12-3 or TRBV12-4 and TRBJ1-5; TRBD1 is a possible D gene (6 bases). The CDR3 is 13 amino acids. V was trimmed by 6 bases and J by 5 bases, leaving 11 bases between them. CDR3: CASSPRGDQPQHF. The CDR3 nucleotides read TGTGCCAGCAGCCCCAGGGGAGATCAGCCCCAGCATTTT.

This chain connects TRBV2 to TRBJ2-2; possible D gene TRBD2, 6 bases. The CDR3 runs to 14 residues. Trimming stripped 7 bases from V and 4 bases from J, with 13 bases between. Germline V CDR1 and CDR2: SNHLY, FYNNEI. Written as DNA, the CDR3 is TGTGCCAGCAAGGTAGCGGTCCTCACCGGGGAGCTGTTTTTT. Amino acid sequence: CASKVAVLTGELFF.

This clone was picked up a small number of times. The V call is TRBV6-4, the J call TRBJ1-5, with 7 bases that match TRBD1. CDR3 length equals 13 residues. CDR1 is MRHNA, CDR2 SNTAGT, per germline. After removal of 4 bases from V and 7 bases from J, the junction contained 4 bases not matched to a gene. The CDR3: CASSAYRGQPQHF. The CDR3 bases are TGTGCCAGCAGTGCCTACAGGGGACAGCCCCAGCATTTT.

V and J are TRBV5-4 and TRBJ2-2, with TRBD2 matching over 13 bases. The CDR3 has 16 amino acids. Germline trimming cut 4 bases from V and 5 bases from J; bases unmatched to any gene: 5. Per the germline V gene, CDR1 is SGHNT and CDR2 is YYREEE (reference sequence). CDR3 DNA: TGTGCCAGCAGCACCCCGACTAGCGGGAGGACCGGGGAGCTGTTTTTT. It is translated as CASSTPTSGRTGELFF.

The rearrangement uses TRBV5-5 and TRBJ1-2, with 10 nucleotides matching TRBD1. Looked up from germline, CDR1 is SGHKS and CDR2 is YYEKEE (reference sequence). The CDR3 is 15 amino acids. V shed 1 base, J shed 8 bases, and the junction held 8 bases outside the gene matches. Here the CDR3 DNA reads TGTGCCAGCAGCTTGACCTCGAGACAGGGGGCGGGCTACACCTTC. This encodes CASSLTSRQGAGYTF.

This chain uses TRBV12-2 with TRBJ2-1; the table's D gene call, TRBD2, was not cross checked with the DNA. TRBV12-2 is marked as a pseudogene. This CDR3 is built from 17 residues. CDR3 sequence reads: CASRSPGLAGREGEQFF. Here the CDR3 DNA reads TGTGCAAGTCGCTCTCCGGGACTAGCGGGACGGGAGGGTGAGCAGTTCTTC.

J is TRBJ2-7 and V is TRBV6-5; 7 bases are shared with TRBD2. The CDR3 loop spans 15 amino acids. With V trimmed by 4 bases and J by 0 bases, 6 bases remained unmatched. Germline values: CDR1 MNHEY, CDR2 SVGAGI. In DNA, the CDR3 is TGTGCCAGCAGTTTCGCGGGAGCCATCTCCTACGAGCAGTACTTC. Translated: CASSFAGAISYEQYF.

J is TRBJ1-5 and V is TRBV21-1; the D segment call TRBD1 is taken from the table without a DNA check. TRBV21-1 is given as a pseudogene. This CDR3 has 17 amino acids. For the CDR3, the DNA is TGTGCCAGCAGCAAAGCGGGGACAGGGGGGGGCAGATGGCCCCAGCATTTT. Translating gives CASSKAGTGGGRWPQHF.

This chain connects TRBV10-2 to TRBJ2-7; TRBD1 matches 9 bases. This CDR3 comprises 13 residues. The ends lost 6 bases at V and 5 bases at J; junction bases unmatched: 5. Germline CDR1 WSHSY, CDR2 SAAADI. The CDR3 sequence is CASRGQGKDEQYF. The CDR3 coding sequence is TGCGCCAGCAGGGGACAGGGTAAGGACGAGCAGTACTTC.

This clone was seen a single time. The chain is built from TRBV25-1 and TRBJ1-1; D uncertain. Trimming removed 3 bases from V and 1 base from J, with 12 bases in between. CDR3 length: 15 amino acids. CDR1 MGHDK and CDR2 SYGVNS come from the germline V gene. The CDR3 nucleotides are TGTGCCAGCAGTGAGCGGCGGGCGAGGAACACTGAAGCTTTCTTT. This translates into CASSERRARNTEAFF.